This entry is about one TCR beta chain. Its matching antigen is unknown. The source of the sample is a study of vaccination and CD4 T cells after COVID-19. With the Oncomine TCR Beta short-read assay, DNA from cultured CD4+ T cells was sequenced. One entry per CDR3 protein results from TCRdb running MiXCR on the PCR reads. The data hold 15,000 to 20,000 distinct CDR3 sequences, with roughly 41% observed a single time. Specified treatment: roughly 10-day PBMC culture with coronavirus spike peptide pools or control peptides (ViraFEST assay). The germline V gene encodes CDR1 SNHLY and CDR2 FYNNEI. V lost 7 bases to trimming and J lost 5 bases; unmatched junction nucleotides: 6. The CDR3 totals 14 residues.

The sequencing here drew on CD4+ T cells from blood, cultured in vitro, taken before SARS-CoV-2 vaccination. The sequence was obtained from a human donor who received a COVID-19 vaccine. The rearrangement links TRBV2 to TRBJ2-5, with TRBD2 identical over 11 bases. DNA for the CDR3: TGTGCCAGCAATAGCGGGGGGGCCTGGGAGACCCAGTACTTC. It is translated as CASNSGGAWETQYF.